Shown below are 24 T cell receptor beta chains from a single sample sequenced in a study of shared clonotypes between healthy human individuals. Generated by immunoSEQ multiplex PCR, the TCRdb table keeps only in-frame clones and is missing some. The sample has around 1,900,000 clones; roughly 93% are singletons. Naive CD8 cells were CD45RO-negative, positively selected for CCR7, excluding terminally differentiated effector memory CD45RA+ cells. Sequencing was done on a sample of naive CD8+ T cells from PBMCs. Receptors originate from a man in his late teens or twenties in good health. Some clones in this sample may be carry-over from other donors' samples.

J is TRBJ2-7 and V is TRBV9; D might be TRBD1 (6 bases). The V end was cut by 0 bases, the J end by 4 bases, with 14 bases between. Germline V gene lookup returns CDR1 SGDLS and CDR2 YYNGEE. The CDR3 contains 15 residues. In DNA, the CDR3 is TGTGCCAGCAGCGTAGGGTGGGGACAACTATACGAGCAGTACTTC. Protein sequence: CASSVGWGQLYEQYF. The whole variable domain, remainder taken from reference TRBV9 and TRBJ2-7, is DSGVTQTPKHLITATGQRVTLRCSPRSGDLSVYWYQQSLDQGLQFLIQYYNGEERAKGNILERFSAQQFPDLHSELNLSSLELGDSALYFCASSVGWGQLYEQYFGPGTRLTVT.

For this clone: The identical CDR3 is also encoded by other nucleotide sequences in the sample. This rearrangement joins TRBV4-3 to TRBJ2-5, with no clear D. This CDR3 spans 15 amino acids. CDR1 LGHNA and CDR2 YSLEER come from the germline V gene. V shed 0 bases and J shed 1 base, with 9 bases lying between them. The CDR3 is CASSQDLSGQETQYF. The CDR3 nucleotides read TGCGCCAGCAGCCAAGATCTCTCGGGCCAAGAGACCCAGTACTTC.

The chain joins TRBV27 to TRBJ2-7; a possible D gene is TRBD2 (6 bases). Trimming left V 4 bases short and J 3 bases short, with 13 bases between. CDR1 and CDR2 (germline): MNHEY, SMNVEV (reference sequence). The CDR3 length is 14 residues. This CDR3 reads CASSWGTGVYEQYF. The CDR3 DNA reads as TGTGCCAGCAGTTGGGGGACGGGGGTCTACGAGCAGTACTTC.

The J gene is TRBJ1-4, the V gene TRBV2; 10 positions agree with TRBD1. Trimming at V came to 6 bases and at J to 0 bases, leaving 13 bases not matched to a gene. The length of the CDR3 is 19 residues. Germline assignment: CDR1 SNHLY and CDR2 FYNNEI. As DNA, the CDR3 is TGTGCCAGCAGGTTCGACCGGGACAGGGGCTTGGCAACTAATGAAAAACTGTTTTTT. Its protein is CASRFDRDRGLATNEKLFF.

The J gene is TRBJ2-6, the V gene TRBV7-3, with TRBD1 matching 7 bases. With V trimmed by 5 bases and J by 4 bases, 8 bases remained unmatched. The CDR3 covers 16 residues. Looked up from germline, CDR1 is SGHTA and CDR2 is FQGTGA. CDR3 loop: CASSPQTGSGANVLTF. CDR3 coding DNA: TGTGCCAGCAGCCCCCAGACAGGGTCCGGGGCCAACGTCCTGACTTTC.

This chain links TRBV10-1 with TRBJ2-7; maybe TRBD1 (6 bases). V shed 3 bases and J shed 2 bases, with 8 bases lying between them. This CDR3 region has 13 residues. Germline CDR1 WNHNN, CDR2 SYGVQD (reference sequence). CDR3 sequence reads: CASSEGQPYEQYF. CDR3 bases: TGCGCCAGCAGTGAAGGACAGCCCTACGAGCAGTACTTC.

This clone was counted a single time. The rearrangement uses TRBV6-1 and TRBJ1-4; D remains unclear. V was cut by 7 bases and J by 4 bases, with 13 bases left in between. CDR3 length: 14 amino acids. Looked up from germline, CDR1 is MNHNS and CDR2 is SASEGT. CDR3 amino acids: CASTIGQINEKLFF. In nucleotides, the CDR3 is TGTGCCAGCACTATCGGGCAGATTAATGAAAAACTGTTTTTT.

The chain couples TRBV10-1 to TRBJ1-1; 8 bases agree with TRBD1. The germline CDR1 and CDR2 sequences are WNHNN and SYGVQD (reference sequence). The CDR3 loop spans 17 amino acids. Germline trimming cut 4 bases from V and 3 bases from J; bases unmatched to any gene: 13. The CDR3 reads CASSAQGQGAAYTEAFF. The CDR3 DNA reads as TGCGCCAGCAGTGCCCAAGGGCAGGGGGCCGCCTACACTGAAGCTTTCTTT.

The chain employs TRBV11-2 and TRBJ1-1; no definite D call. V was shortened by 1 base and J by 8 bases, with 17 bases between the two germline ends. This CDR3 contains 15 residues. Germline-derived CDR1 and CDR2 are SGHAT and FQNNGV. Here the CDR3 reads CASSLAIAGKGEAFF. The CDR3 DNA reads as TGTGCCAGCAGCTTAGCCATTGCTGGGAAAGGGGAAGCTTTCTTT.

The V call is TRBV5-1, the J call TRBJ2-7, with D perhaps TRBD1 (6 bases). Germline V CDR1 and CDR2: SGHRS, YFSETQ. Trimming took 0 bases from V and 5 from J, leaving 21 bases between them. The CDR3 has 17 residues. The CDR3 spells CASSLALVTGPWDEQYF. In nucleotides, the CDR3 is TGCGCCAGCAGCTTGGCTCTAGTGACAGGCCCCTGGGACGAGCAGTACTTC.

This clone has a single count. V usage is TRBV19 and J usage is TRBJ2-7; 7 bases align to TRBD1. Germline-derived CDR1 and CDR2 are LNHDA and SQIVND (reference sequence). Trimming cost V 3 bases and J 4 bases; bases outside gene matches: 3. This CDR3 is 13 amino acids long. The CDR3, as DNA: TGTGCCAGTAGTATCCCGGGACAGTACGAGCAGTACTTC. It specifies CASSIPGQYEQYF.

The V call is TRBV6-1, the J call TRBJ2-7; 9 bases fit TRBD2. J was trimmed by 4 bases and V by 1 base; bases with no gene match: 2. CDR1 is MNHNS and CDR2 is SASEGT in the germline V gene. This CDR3 comprises 14 residues. The CDR3 coding sequence is TGTGCCAGCAGTGAAGGACTAGCGGAGTACGAGCAGTACTTC. Amino acid sequence: CASSEGLAEYEQYF.

The V gene is TRBV9, the J gene TRBJ2-1; 7 bases agree with TRBD2. The CDR3 loop spans 13 amino acids. Trimming took 4 bases from V and 7 from J; bases not matched to a gene: 5. Germline V gene sequence: CDR1 SGDLS, CDR2 YYNGEE. The CDR3 bases are TGTGCCAGCAGCCCGCGACTAGCAAATGAGCAGTTCTTC. This encodes CASSPRLANEQFF.

This chain connects TRBV2 to TRBJ2-5, with no clear D. The assigned J gene may be wrong: the sequence end matches TRBJ2-7 better. This CDR3 is 13 amino acids long. Germline V gene data show CDR1 as SNHLY and CDR2 as FYNNEI. CDR3 nucleotide sequence: TGTGCCAGCAGTGGGGCTCGATCGGACGAGCAGTACTTC. As protein: CASSGARSDEQYF.

The chain recombines TRBV5-1 with TRBJ2-1; 7 bases line up with TRBD2. This CDR3 spans 18 amino acids. Germline assignment: CDR1 SGHRS and CDR2 YFSETQ. After removal of 0 bases from V and 1 base from J, the junction contained 10 bases not matched to a gene. The CDR3 loop is CASSLVVSGRGSYNEQFF. CDR3 bases: TGCGCCAGCAGCTTGGTAGTTAGCGGGCGTGGATCCTACAATGAGCAGTTCTTC.

The CDR3 coding sequence is TGTGCCAGCAATTTCCGACTAGCGGGAACTTACAATGAGCAGTTCTTC. Its translation is CASNFRLAGTYNEQFF. The V and J genes are TRBV6-4 and TRBJ2-1; TRBD2 matches 11 bases. CDR1 MRHNA and CDR2 SNTAGT come from the germline V gene. The CDR3 spans 16 residues. Trimming at V came to 7 bases and at J to 4 bases, leaving 9 bases not matched to a gene.

This clone appeared a few times. The chain links TRBV5-1 to TRBJ2-1; TRBD2 might be the D (5 bases). V lost 7 bases, J lost 0 bases, and 14 bases lay in between. Germline V gives CDR1 SGHRS, CDR2 YFSETQ. CDR3 length: 15 residues. The chain's CDR3 is CASARTRSSYNEQFF. DNA of the CDR3: TGCGCCAGCGCTAGGACTCGAAGCTCCTACAATGAGCAGTTCTTC.

V is TRBV28 and J is TRBJ2-1; 12 positions match TRBD2. The CDR3 contains 16 residues. With V trimmed by 3 bases and J by 6 bases, 6 bases remained unmatched. Germline V gene data show CDR1 as MDHEN and CDR2 as SYDVKM. CDR3 nucleotides: TGTGCCAGCAGTTTCGTTCTAGCGGGAGGGCGCAATGAGCAGTTCTTC. Its translation is CASSFVLAGGRNEQFF.

The chain joins TRBV9 to TRBJ1-4; the match to TRBD1 covers 9 bases. J was trimmed by 6 bases and V by 4 bases; bases with no gene match: 13. CDR1 and CDR2 (germline): SGDLS, YYNGEE. The CDR3 is 17 residues long. This chain's CDR3 is CASSPGQGWAEDEKLFF. The CDR3 nucleotides read TGTGCCAGCAGCCCCGGACAGGGGTGGGCGGAAGATGAAAAACTGTTTTTT.

V gene TRBV5-4 combines with J gene TRBJ2-3; the D gene is possibly TRBD1 (5 bases). V lost 0 bases, J lost 3 bases, and 5 bases lay in between. The germline V gene encodes CDR1 SGHNT and CDR2 YYREEE (reference sequence). CDR3 size: 13 residues. CDR3 bases: TGTGCCAGCAGCTTGGACAGGACAGATACGCAGTATTTT. Amino acid sequence: CASSLDRTDTQYF.

The genes are TRBV28 and TRBJ2-5, with TRBD2 identical over 16 bases. V trimming: 5 bases; J trimming: 6 bases; junction bases outside the gene matches: 15. Germline CDR1 reads MDHEN; CDR2 reads SYDVKM. The CDR3 has 19 residues. CDR3 in amino acids: CASSAPYGTSGRAGKTQYF. CDR3 sequence (DNA): TGTGCCAGCAGTGCACCGTACGGGACTAGCGGGAGGGCCGGAAAGACCCAGTACTTC.

The chain carries TRBV28 and TRBJ2-7; 13 bases match TRBD2. Germline-derived CDR1 and CDR2 are MDHEN and SYDVKM. This CDR3 is 16 amino acids long. Trimming at V came to 6 bases and at J to 0 bases, leaving 5 bases not matched to a gene. CDR3 in amino acids: CASRGTSGVHSYEQYF. The CDR3 bases are TGTGCCAGCAGGGGGACTAGCGGGGTTCACTCCTACGAGCAGTACTTC.

The chain couples TRBV7-3 to TRBJ2-1; 9 bases match TRBD2. The junction had 9 bases not matched to a gene; V was cut back by 5 bases and J by 7 bases. This CDR3 comprises 15 residues. Germline V gene lookup returns CDR1 SGHTA and CDR2 FQGTGA. The chain's CDR3 is CASSRGVAGANEQFF. The CDR3 DNA is TGTGCCAGCAGCAGGGGTGTAGCGGGAGCGAATGAGCAGTTCTTC.

V is TRBV28 and J is TRBJ1-1; 9 bases map to TRBD1. Germline loops: CDR1 MDHEN, CDR2 SYDVKM. The CDR3 runs 16 residues. With 4 bases clipped from V and 3 bases from J, the junction kept 9 bases outside the gene matches. This CDR3 is CASSSPGTGRDTEAFF. For the CDR3, the DNA is TGTGCCAGCAGTTCCCCCGGGACAGGGAGGGACACTGAAGCTTTCTTT.